Sequencing of this T cell receptor (beta chain) was carried out in a study of shared clonotypes between healthy human individuals (dated by TCRdb to the early 2020s). General notes on the study: A couple of women and a few men aged 18 to 49 years were included in the cohort. Libraries were prepared and TCR repertoires were sequenced by different laboratories using diverse techniques, in order to increase sequencing depth and limit assay-specific biases. For each donor, three plates each were used for CD4 naive and CD4 memory, two plates were used for CD8 naive, and one plate was used for CD8 memory. To estimate repertoire size and how much clonotype sharing occurs between individuals, the study deeply sequenced the blood TCR repertoires of five healthy adults. Per donor, leukapheresis produced somewhere between about 0.85 and 9.5 billion PBMCs. The research as a whole found: Larger estimated clonotype richness was generally found for naive subsets than for memory subsets. Sampling was restricted to blood, and TCR repertoires in tissue are likely to differ from TCR repertoires in blood. Pairwise subsampling indicated that sequencing depth was expected to affect the degree of clonotype sharing among donors. Higher generation probabilities were observed for clonotypes shared by all four sorted-subset donors than for non-shared clonotypes. Even with the large sequencing depth, rarefaction of the sorted-subset datasets indicated that sequencing was incomplete. When a handful of donors were compared, the shared fraction of clonotypes was about 5.5% for naive CD4, 3.5% to 4% for naive CD8, 2.3% for memory CD4, and under 0.5% for memory CD8. The genetic and exposure-history diversity represented was limited by the small number of donors.

At the junction V is shortened by 10 bases and J by 7 bases; bases outside the gene matches: 8. The CDR3 runs 13 amino acids, cysteine and phenylalanine included. Only the CDR3 DNA is retained, 39 bases long and in frame from the first base. From a lookup of the germline V gene, CDR1 and CDR2 are SNHLY and FYNNEI. Healthy HIV-negative adults with no recently reported acute infections or vaccinations were included as donors. Only Caucasian adults living in Nashville, Tennessee, USA were represented among the donors. CD4+ T cells were enriched through magnetic negative selection, after which naive cells were positively selected on CD45RA and the remaining negative fraction served as the memory subset. After blood collection by leukapheresis, PBMCs were isolated using Ficoll-Histopaque density gradient centrifugation and then cryopreserved in the vapor phase of liquid nitrogen. Purity and quantity of every magnetically sorted T cell population were checked by analytical flow cytometry. From each sorted fraction, genomic DNA was isolated and quantified by UV absorbance on a Nanodrop 2000c.

Regarding this clone: The antigen this receptor binds is unknown. No per-base quality is available; no much larger clone lies one base away.

Using the deep immunoSEQ assay, multiplex PCR amplified TCR CDR3 regions from genomic DNA. Extracted genomic DNA from each cell subset was spread evenly across all wells of several immunoSEQ 96-well plates, with each plate serving as a replicate. For sorted subsets, roughly 200 ng of genomic DNA, equivalent to roughly 33,000 T cell genomes, went into each replicate PCR. Purified libraries were quantified with a Qubit 3.0 fluorometer, sized on a Bioanalyzer 2100, and re-quantified with the KAPA Library Quantification kit. Every immunoSEQ 96-well plate was sequenced on a dedicated single-read 150-cycle Illumina NextSeq 550 flow cell. Concerning the study's data processing: The immunoSEQ output contained only junctional sequences without quality scores, so filtering could not match that applied to full-length reads. Sequences were annotated with PyIR, a Python wrapper for IgBLAST v1.9, and V/J genes and CDR3 were assigned using IMGT germline references. Any read was removed if the V/J assignment was weak (E-value above 1e-6), the CDR3 was missing, or the read contained stop codons, out-of-frame junctions, or ambiguous translated residues. V3J clonotypes were defined as sequences sharing the same inferred V gene, J gene, and CDR3 amino acid sequence. Percentage overlap between repertoires was calculated by dividing the number of shared unique clonotypes by the size of the smaller repertoire. Repertoire richness was assessed with RTK rarefaction, the Chao1 estimator, and Recon v2.1 estimates of unobserved clonotypes. OLGA was used to compute generation probabilities for all TCRbeta clonotypes that the gDNA method yielded from a handful of donors. In TCRdb, the immuneACCESS table is reduced to in-frame sequences with V and J assigned. These tables do not hold every clone; where another copy was compared, an unresolved V gene accounts for under half, and the others remain unexplained. The V and J calls and the clone size are those of that table, but D and trimming were determined from the DNA. Recorded for this sample are approximately 2,000,000 clones; about 90% of them occurred a single time. The top ten clones comprise around 0.35% of the sample.

The TCR originated in a man between 18 and 29 years old in good health. Some clones in this sample may be carry-over from other donors' samples. The sequence links TRBV2 to TRBJ2-5, with TRBD1 identical over 11 junction bases. Sequenced input: naive CD4+ T cells from PBMCs. This sample's cell subset or site label indicates: CD45RA+ positively selected. The sequenced DNA is TGTGCCACCGGAGGGGACAGGGGGGGGACCCAGTACTTC. This encodes CATGGDRGGTQYF.